The clone carrying this TCR beta chain was recorded many times. Its antigen is unidentified. TCRdb itself ran the 5' RACE reads through MiXCR, one entry per CDR3 protein. The top ten hold 6.8% of the sample, which has under 300,000 distinct CDR3 sequences, around 9.2% seen once. The CDR3 sequence is 15 residues long. In germline, CDR1 is SQVTM, CDR2 ANQGSEA. Trimming cost V 6 bases and J 5 bases; bases outside gene matches: 13. The entry originates in a study of CD8 T cells in ankylosing spondylitis. Study conclusions and caveats: In reactive arthritis synovial fluid and blood, some motif variants had been reported before. Disease-linked clones reportedly showed significant enrichment in matched ankylosing spondylitis synovial fluid.

The clonotype was recovered from a male donor with ankylosing spondylitis or in good health (not recorded which). The chain carries TRBV29-1 and TRBJ2-7; TRBD1 matches 10 bases. The sample comprised blood, either unsorted or a sorted T cell fraction (not recorded which). Here the CDR3 reads CSVKARDRGYHEQYF. The CDR3 bases are TGCAGCGTAAAAGCTCGGGACAGGGGATACCACGAGCAGTACTTC.